The 30 T cell receptor beta chains presented below share a single source sample, sequenced in a study of blood T cell repertoires in COVID-19. Profiling relied on immunoSEQ multiplex PCR, and the TCRdb table lists in-frame clones only, not all of them. The data hold roughly 380,000 clones, with roughly 84% observed a single time. The sample consisted of PBMCs or T cells enriched from blood (not recorded which). The receptors were sampled from a woman aged 25 to 39 who had recovered from COVID-19.

The rearrangement uses TRBV9 and TRBJ1-4, with a weak D call TRBD1 (5 bases). V was pared by 2 bases and J by 8 bases, with 16 bases between. The V gene's germline CDR1 is SGDLS and CDR2 YYNGEE. The CDR3 covers 15 residues. Here the CDR3 DNA reads TGTGCCAGCAGCGTTAGGGACTCCGGAAGGGAAAAACTGTTTTTT. This translates into CASSVRDSGREKLFF.

The chain uses TRBV12-3 or TRBV12-4 and TRBJ1-1; 8 positions agree with TRBD1. CDR3 length equals 13 residues. The V and J ends lost 1 base and 5 bases, in that order; junction bases with no gene match: 0. CDR3 amino acids: CASSLGTGTEAFF. The CDR3 DNA reads TGTGCCAGCAGTTTAGGGACAGGGACTGAAGCTTTCTTT.

V is TRBV24-1 and J is TRBJ2-7; D unclear. Germline values: CDR1 KGHDR, CDR2 SFDVKD. The V end was cut by 3 bases, the J end by 5 bases, with 4 bases between. CDR3 length: 11 residues. The CDR3 coding sequence is TGTGCCACCAGTGATAGAGACGAGCAGTACTTC. It is translated as CATSDRDEQYF.

V and J are TRBV28 and TRBJ2-5; 9 bases match TRBD1. The CDR3 length is 15 residues. Germline lookup yields CDR1 MDHEN and CDR2 SYDVKM. Trimming took 6 bases from V and 5 from J; bases not matched to a gene: 10. The CDR3 nucleotides are TGTGCCAGCAGACCTCACAGGGGGCGCGAGGAGACCCAGTACTTC. Protein: CASRPHRGREETQYF.

The chain carries TRBV6-5 and TRBJ2-7; 15 nucleotides line up with TRBD2. V shed 6 bases, J shed 6 bases, and the junction held 6 bases outside the gene matches. Germline V lookup: CDR1 MNHEY, CDR2 SVGAGI. This CDR3 is built from 15 residues. CDR3 nucleotides: TGTGCCAGCAGGGGACTAGCGGGGGGCCCCGTCGAGCAGTACTTC. Amino acid sequence: CASRGLAGGPVEQYF.

The V call is TRBV10-3, the J call TRBJ1-2; D possibly corresponds to TRBD1 (6 bases). Germline V gene sequence: CDR1 ENHRY, CDR2 SYGVKD. Trimming shortened V by 0 bases and J by 6 bases, and 14 bases separated the two germline ends. This CDR3 region has 15 residues. The CDR3 nucleotides are TGTGCCATCAGTGAGTCCGGCAGGGGATACGATGGCTACACCTTC. This codes for CAISESGRGYDGYTF.

This clone has only one observation. This rearrangement joins TRBV27 to TRBJ1-6; D is ambiguous. This CDR3 has 15 residues. Looked up from germline, CDR1 is MNHEY and CDR2 is SMNVEV (reference sequence). The V and J ends lost 0 bases and 5 bases respectively, with 8 bases between them. CDR3 nucleotide sequence: TGTGCCAGCAGTTTATCGCGGCAGAATAATTCACCCCTCCACTTT. This sequence encodes CASSLSRQNNSPLHF.

This chain links TRBV6-5 with TRBJ1-1; no clear D gene. Germline assignment: CDR1 MNHEY and CDR2 SVGAGI. The CDR3 is 13 amino acids. V was pared by 8 bases and J by 1 base, with 11 bases between. The CDR3, as DNA: TGTGCCAGCCAAGTACAGCAGAACACTGAAGCTTTCTTT. It translates to CASQVQQNTEAFF.

V is TRBV7-9 and J is TRBJ1-6; the match to TRBD1 covers 7 bases. The junction had 6 bases not matched to a gene; V was cut back by 4 bases and J by 0 bases. Per germline, CDR1 SEHNR and CDR2 FQNEAQ (reference sequence). This CDR3 region has 17 residues. The CDR3, as DNA: TGTGCCAGCAGCTCCAAGGGGGCGAGCTCCTATAATTCACCCCTCCACTTT. Encoded protein: CASSSKGASSYNSPLHF.

The chain uses TRBV5-1 and TRBJ2-1; TRBD1 is a possible D gene (5 bases). V gave up 5 bases and J gave up 2 bases, with 11 bases separating them. CDR1 SGHRS and CDR2 YFSETQ come from the germline V gene. The CDR3 is 14 residues long. The CDR3 bases are TGCGCCAGCAGTCCCCCGACAGCCTACAATGAGCAGTTCTTC. Protein: CASSPPTAYNEQFF.

J is TRBJ1-2 and V is TRBV5-6; weak D call: TRBD1 (5 bases). Trimming removed 0 bases at V and 4 bases at J, with 10 bases between. CDR1 is SGHDT and CDR2 is YYEEEE in the germline V gene. The CDR3 runs 14 residues. The chain's CDR3 is CASSLAGGIYGYTF. Here the CDR3 DNA reads TGTGCCAGCAGCTTGGCGGGGGGTATCTATGGCTACACCTTC.

This rearrangement joins TRBV29-1 to TRBJ2-1, with no clear D. This CDR3 comprises 13 residues. Per the germline V gene, CDR1 is SQVTM and CDR2 is ANQGSEA. With 2 bases removed from V and 6 bases from J, the gap between germline ends came to 11 bases. The CDR3 sequence: CSVERSIANEQFF. The DNA of the CDR3 is TGCAGCGTTGAAAGATCGATAGCCAATGAGCAGTTCTTC.

A single count supports this clone. CDR3 sequence: CASSPTATGGMGEQFF. In DNA, the CDR3 is TGTGCCAGCTCACCAACCGCGACAGGGGGCATGGGTGAGCAGTTCTTC. The rearrangement joins TRBV18 to TRBJ2-1, with 10 nucleotides matching TRBD1. The J segment lost 9 bases and the V segment lost 2 bases, leaving 10 bases of the junction unmatched. Per germline, CDR1 KGHSH and CDR2 LQKENI. This CDR3 contains 16 residues.

The V call is TRBV2, the J call TRBJ2-1; no firm D call. The CDR3 has 14 residues. V was pared by 4 bases and J by 4 bases, with 11 bases between. Germline V CDR1 and CDR2: SNHLY, FYNNEI. The CDR3 bases are TGTGCCAGCAGTGTAAAGGAGCTTTACAATGAGCAGTTCTTC. Its protein is CASSVKELYNEQFF.

In its sample, this clone was seen a few times. Other DNA variants within this sample encode the same CDR3. In DNA form, the CDR3 reads TGTGCCAGCAGCCAAGAGGCAGAGCAGTACTTC. This sequence encodes CASSQEAEQYF. This sequence joins TRBV3-1 (or the pseudogene TRBV3-2) and TRBJ2-7; D unclear. Germline V gene data show CDR1 as LGHDT and CDR2 as YNNKEL (reference sequence). The V end lost 0 bases, the J end lost 7 bases, and 4 bases lay between the germline ends. The CDR3 loop spans 11 amino acids.

The CDR3 DNA reads as TGTGCCAGCAGTTTTGAAGCGGGAGGCTCCGGCTCCTACAATGAGCAGTTCTTC. It codes for CASSFEAGGSGSYNEQFF. The chain joins TRBV28 to TRBJ2-1; 9 bases line up with TRBD2. After removal of 3 bases from V and 0 bases from J, the junction contained 9 bases not matched to a gene. Germline CDR1 reads MDHEN; CDR2 reads SYDVKM. The CDR3 has 18 amino acids. Based on the CDR3 plus reference TRBV28 and TRBJ2-1, the full variable domain is DVKVTQSSRYLVKRTGEKVFLECVQDMDHENMFWYRQDPGLGLRLIYFSYDVKMKEKGDIPEGYSVSREKKERFSLILESASTNQTSMYLCASSFEAGGSGSYNEQFFGPGTRLTVL.

Only one count was recorded for this clone. V usage is TRBV6-5 and J usage is TRBJ2-7, with a tentative D call TRBD1 (6 bases). The CDR3 runs 11 residues. V lost 9 bases to trimming and J lost 2 bases, with 8 bases between them. CDR1 is MNHEY and CDR2 is SVGAGI in the germline V gene. The CDR3 sequence is CASRTAYEQYF. The CDR3 DNA is TGTGCCAGTAGGACAGCCTACGAGCAGTACTTC.

CDR3 amino acids: CASSQEVRDFYGYTF. For the CDR3, the DNA is TGCGCCAGCAGCCAAGAGGTTAGGGACTTCTATGGCTACACCTTC. The V call is TRBV4-1, the J call TRBJ1-2; tentative D call: TRBD1 (5 bases). The germline gives CDR1 MGHRA, CDR2 YSYEKL. This CDR3 has 15 amino acids. The germline V and J ends were trimmed by 0 bases and 4 bases, with 12 bases remaining between them.

J is TRBJ2-1 and V is TRBV29-1; TRBD1 might be the D (6 bases). The germline CDR1 and CDR2 sequences are SQVTM and ANQGSEA. V lost 5 bases and J lost 6, with 17 bases in between. The CDR3 is made up of 14 amino acids. Written as DNA, the CDR3 is TGCAGCGTTCAAGTAGACAGGTTGGGCAATGAGCAGTTCTTC. This codes for CSVQVDRLGNEQFF.

The V gene is TRBV5-1, the J gene TRBJ1-2; 9 bases are shared with TRBD1. The CDR3 covers 14 residues. Germline-derived CDR1 and CDR2 are SGHRS and YFSETQ. Trimming at V came to 3 bases and at J to 7 bases, leaving 7 bases not matched to a gene. CDR3: CASSSGTGLRGYTF. The CDR3 nucleotides are TGCGCCAGCAGCTCCGGGACAGGGTTACGTGGCTACACCTTC.

This rearrangement joins TRBV5-1 to TRBJ2-3, with no clear D. Germline values: CDR1 SGHRS, CDR2 YFSETQ. The CDR3 is 16 residues long. Trimming removed 3 bases from V and 2 bases from J, with 16 bases in between. CDR3 bases: TGCGCCAGCAGCTCGAATAGACTCCAGTCCACAGATACGCAGTATTTT. It is translated as CASSSNRLQSTDTQYF. The full variable domain, with the rest looked up from reference TRBV5-1 and TRBJ2-3, is KAGVTQTPRYLIKTRGQQVTLSCSPISGHRSVSWYQQTPGQGLQFLFEYFSETQRNKGNFPGRFSGRQFSNSRSEMNVSTLELGDSALYLCASSSNRLQSTDTQYFGPGTRLTVL.

V and J are TRBV27 and TRBJ2-7; 8 bases are shared with TRBD1. V dropped 1 base and J dropped 3; count of bases not matched to a gene: 8. CDR3 length equals 16 residues. Germline CDR1 is MNHEY and CDR2 is SMNVEV (reference sequence). The CDR3 loop is CASSLFAGQGGYEQYF. The DNA of the CDR3 is TGTGCCAGCAGTTTATTTGCCGGACAGGGTGGCTACGAGCAGTACTTC.

This chain connects TRBV10-2 to TRBJ2-3; unclear D gene. Germline CDR1 reads WSHSY; CDR2 reads SAAADI. Trimming stripped 3 bases from V and 1 base from J, with 8 bases between. The CDR3 is made up of 14 amino acids. CDR3 sequence (DNA): TGCGCCAGCAGTGAATTATCTGGCACAGATACGCAGTATTTT. The encoded protein is CASSELSGTDTQYF.

The chain employs TRBV12-3 or TRBV12-4 and TRBJ2-7; a possible D gene is TRBD2 (6 bases). The CDR3 loop spans 13 amino acids. V lost 6 bases to trimming and J lost 6 bases, with 15 bases between them. The CDR3 reads CASSPRLVAEQYF. Written as DNA, the CDR3 is TGTGCCAGCAGCCCTCGACTAGTTGCCGAGCAGTACTTC.

J is TRBJ2-3 and V is TRBV12-3 or TRBV12-4; 7 bases are shared with TRBD2. This CDR3 comprises 13 residues. With V trimmed by 3 bases and J by 3 bases, 0 bases remained unmatched. Written as DNA, the CDR3 is TGTGCCAGCAGTTTGCGGGAGACAGATACGCAGTATTTT. Residues: CASSLRETDTQYF.

This chain uses TRBV28 with TRBJ2-2; 8 nucleotides align to TRBD2. In germline, CDR1 is MDHEN, CDR2 SYDVKM. The CDR3 runs to 15 residues. V shed 5 bases, J shed 4 bases, and the junction held 6 bases outside the gene matches. The CDR3, as DNA: TGTGCCAGCAGTCTGGCGGGGGGTGGCACCGGGGAGCTGTTTTTT. Translation: CASSLAGGGTGELFF.

CDR3 amino acids: CASSVEAGQTDTQYF. The CDR3 DNA reads TGTGCCAGCAGCGTAGAAGCGGGGCAAACAGATACGCAGTATTTT. This rearrangement joins TRBV9 to TRBJ2-3; 7 nucleotides match TRBD2. Germline CDR1 is SGDLS and CDR2 is YYNGEE. The CDR3 has 15 amino acids. The J segment lost 3 bases and the V segment lost 0 bases, leaving 4 bases of the junction unmatched. Full variable domain (outside the CDR3, taken from reference TRBV9 and TRBJ2-3): DSGVTQTPKHLITATGQRVTLRCSPRSGDLSVYWYQQSLDQGLQFLIQYYNGEERAKGNILERFSAQQFPDLHSELNLSSLELGDSALYFCASSVEAGQTDTQYFGPGTRLTVL.

About this clone itself: The same CDR3 is also encoded by other DNA sequences in this sample. The J gene is TRBJ1-1, the V gene TRBV5-1, with TRBD1 as a possible D gene (5 bases). Trimming took off 0 bases at V and 1 base at J, with 7 bases between the two ends. In germline, CDR1 is SGHRS, CDR2 YFSETQ. CDR3 length: 14 amino acids. DNA for the CDR3: TGCGCCAGCAGCTTGGTCGGGGGGAACACTGAAGCTTTCTTT. It encodes CASSLVGGNTEAFF.

The V gene is TRBV2, the J gene TRBJ2-7; 12 bases align to TRBD1. The CDR3 loop spans 15 amino acids. Germline CDR1 reads SNHLY; CDR2 reads FYNNEI. After removal of 8 bases from V and 2 bases from J, the junction contained 7 bases not matched to a gene. The CDR3 here is CASQPRDRGPYEQYF. In nucleotides, the CDR3 is TGTGCCAGCCAGCCCCGGGACAGGGGGCCCTACGAGCAGTACTTC.

This chain connects TRBV15 to TRBJ2-3, with TRBD2 matching over 14 bases. V trimming: 4 bases; J trimming: 8 bases; junction bases outside the gene matches: 8. Germline V gene lookup returns CDR1 LNHNV and CDR2 YYDKDF (reference sequence). The CDR3 spans 16 residues. CDR3: CATSTWTSGRMGTQYF. CDR3 bases: TGTGCCACCAGCACCTGGACTAGCGGGAGGATGGGTACGCAGTATTTT.